This TCR beta chain is drawn from a study of blood T cell repertoires in COVID-19. At the level of the study: COVID-19 samples, acute and convalescent, were from the United States, Italy and Spain. PBMCs, B-cell-depleted T cells, or T cells provided the cDNA or gDNA that made up the material.

This CDR3 is built from 15 residues. Trimming stripped 0 bases from V and 5 bases from J, with 12 bases between. Germline CDR1 SGHRS, CDR2 YFSETQ. Authors' data handling: Counts of nucleated cells, estimated from reference gene primer amplification, were obtained. Sequencing used immunoSEQ multiplex PCR; TCRdb keeps in-frame clones, though not all of them. That table is the source of V, J and clone size, and D and trimming were worked out from the DNA. This table has about 100,000 clones, about 83% appearing once. The clonotype comes from a man aged 70-80 years with active or convalescent COVID-19. The V and J genes are TRBV5-1 and TRBJ1-5; possible D gene TRBD1, 6 bases. The sample taken for sequencing was peripheral blood. CDR3 DNA: TGCGCCAGCAGCTTGGAGCCGGGACAATATCAGCCCCAGCATTTT. Translation: CASSLEPGQYQPQHF.